The rows below give T cell receptor beta chains drawn from one sample of a study of T cell responses to AZD1222 COVID-19 vaccine. The protocol was immunoSEQ multiplex PCR, while the TCRdb copy is restricted to in-frame clones and leaves out a portion. The repertoire has about 140,000 clones, about 90% of them found once; the top ten carry more than 2.5%. The material was peripheral blood, obtained on day 0 of AZD1222 vaccination. The receptor set was obtained from an adult in good health. CDR3s leave out the opening cysteine and the closing phenylalanine or tryptophan.

J,V,CDR3
TRBJ1-3,TRBV5-6,ASSLRGSSGNTIY
TRBJ1-2,TRBV7-8,ASSRDPNDGYT
TRBJ1-2,TRBV7-2,ASSPRTDNYGYT
TRBJ2-1,TRBV6-5,ASSYSVLHYNEQF
TRBJ2-2,TRBV7-2,ASSSGGRNTGELF
TRBJ2-1,TRBV19,ASTDRVGNEQF
TRBJ2-7,TRBV6-2/TRBV6-3,ASSSLDPVTSYEQY
TRBJ1-5,TRBV4-1,ASSLGPIGQPQH
TRBJ1-6,TRBV4-3,ASSQDLQTGLYNSPLH
TRBJ1-6,TRBV7-8,ASSIPRGENNSPLH
TRBJ1-1,TRBV19,ASSIVGQGNTEAF
TRBJ2-7,TRBV6-2/TRBV6-3,ASSSTNTYEQY
TRBJ2-3,TRBV28,ASSFGQGTDTQY
TRBJ1-4,TRBV3-1/TRBV3-2,ASSLGQSNEKLF
TRBJ2-3,TRBV13,ASSLGSGAGWREVSDTQY
TRBJ1-1,TRBV10-3,AISDPGLLNTEAF
TRBJ2-7,TRBV25-1,ASSGHRAGEQY
TRBJ2-5,TRBV4-2,ASSRKISLGTQQETQY
TRBJ2-1,TRBV9,ASSVVSQPRSYNEQF
TRBJ2-2,TRBV5-4,ASSYGGLDTGELF
TRBJ1-6,TRBV6-5,ASSPRTGKNSPLH
TRBJ2-7,TRBV19,ASSMKGTYEQY
TRBJ2-5,TRBV18,ASSPLVETQY
TRBJ1-6,TRBV28,ASSLIPGTPH
TRBJ2-7,TRBV4-1,ASSQEGGVAYEQY
TRBJ2-1,TRBV5-6,ASSLGQTYNEQF
TRBJ1-5,TRBV28,ASSSYLSNQPQH
TRBJ1-1,TRBV12-3/TRBV12-4,ASSYHGTEAF
TRBJ1-2,TRBV4-3,ASSQAPKGPPVYNYGYT
TRBJ1-1,TRBV6-5,ASSSPGQVAYPAF
TRBJ1-2,TRBV12-3/TRBV12-4,ASSWSTVDGYT
TRBJ1-1,TRBV7-9,ASSPTQGSTEAF
TRBJ1-2,TRBV2,ASKGEGQPNYGYT
TRBJ2-1,TRBV2,ASSDWTSGIREQF
TRBJ1-4,TRBV7-2,ASSQRGRFGEKLF
TRBJ2-7,TRBV9,ASSARDRSYEQY
TRBJ1-1,TRBV6-5,ASSYSMGGWDTEAF
TRBJ2-4,TRBV7-9,ATRGESTKNIQY
TRBJ2-2,TRBV2,ASMPGLAAGELF
TRBJ1-1,TRBV18,ASLGGGSGTNTEAF
TRBJ2-6,TRBV19,ASSRKSSGANVLT
TRBJ2-3,TRBV11-2,ASSGIRRRTPSGTDTQY
TRBJ1-1,TRBV2,ASRLSILNTEAF
TRBJ2-2,TRBV9,ASRFGGTGNTGELF
TRBJ1-2,TRBV2,ASSEGQGSYTYGYT
TRBJ1-4,TRBV24-1,ATSDFPNEKLF
TRBJ2-7,TRBV7-8,ASSLDGAKYEQY
TRBJ2-3,TRBV6-2/TRBV6-3,ASSSATDTQY
TRBJ1-1,TRBV4-3,ASSLLLTGNTEAF
TRBJ2-7,TRBV15,ATSRDPTYRRGLQTYEQY
TRBJ2-1,TRBV7-3,ASSATSGILNEQF
TRBJ2-5,TRBV25-1,ASSDPNQETQY
TRBJ1-1,TRBV5-1,ASSSPQGTEAF
TRBJ1-1,TRBV7-2,ASSPPGHRAF
TRBJ2-7,TRBV4-2,ASSQVSFYEQY
TRBJ1-5,TRBV18,ASSPSGFVPVQH